This T cell receptor beta chain is drawn from a study of T cells in tuberculosis. Study-level information: IGRA-negative adolescents, IGRA-positive adolescents with latent tuberculosis and adults with active tuberculosis formed this South African cohort.

Libraries were prepared by immunoSEQ multiplex PCR; TCRdb keeps only in-frame clonotypes and omits some of them. The sample holds tens of thousands of clones, 93% seen once. The CDR3 is 13 amino acids. The germline V and J ends were trimmed by 0 bases and 6 bases, with 9 bases remaining between them. Per germline, CDR1 SGHDN and CDR2 FVKESK. This sequence joins TRBV14 and TRBJ2-7, with a weak D call TRBD1 (5 bases). The sequence was obtained from a donor aged 5-35 years with latent tuberculosis or without tuberculosis infection. Sequenced material: PBMCs. The CDR3 loop reads CASSQDPRAEQYF. CDR3 in DNA: TGTGCCAGCAGCCAAGACCCCAGGGCCGAGCAGTACTTC.